The 2 T cell receptor beta chains reported below all come from one sample, sequenced in a study of regulatory T cells in long-lasting Graves disease. Construction of the TCR beta libraries employed iRepertoire HTBI primers in conjunction with Arm-PCR of CDR3 regions. TCRdb fed the multiplex PCR reads into MiXCR, producing one record per CDR3 protein. The table lists 550,000 to 700,000 distinct CDR3 sequences, about 16% of them singletons. Noted time point: newly diagnosed GD, antithyroid drugs for less than 3 months. Generation of the TCR library employed RNA extracted from PBMCs. These data were also reused for a study on T cells in Graves' hyperthyroidism and ophthalmopathy.

The sequencing here drew on peripheral blood mononuclear cells (PBMCs), taken at new diagnosis, from a patient treated with antithyroid drugs. These receptors originate from a man younger than 30 with Graves disease.

This clonotype was observed at least ten times. The chain employs TRBV28 and TRBJ1-4; D gene uncertain. The CDR3 is 14 residues long. Trimming left V 5 bases short and J 2 bases short, with 9 bases between. Germline V gene sequence: CDR1 MDHEN, CDR2 SYDVKM. For the CDR3, the DNA is TGTGCCAGCAGTGAGCCGGCCACTAATGAAAAACTGTTTTTT. Amino acid sequence: CASSEPATNEKLFF.

This clonotype was detected a few times. The J gene is TRBJ1-2, the V gene TRBV7-9; 9 bases match TRBD1. Trimming at V came to 5 bases and at J to 4 bases, leaving 11 bases not matched to a gene. CDR3 length equals 16 residues. The germline CDR1 and CDR2 sequences are SEHNR and FQNEAQ (reference sequence). CDR3 amino acids: CASSQPTGGLSYGYTF. Written as DNA, the CDR3 is TGTGCCAGCAGCCAACCTACAGGGGGCCTGAGCTATGGCTACACCTTC. Full variable domain (missing parts from reference TRBV7-9 and TRBJ1-2): DTGVSQNPRHKITKRGQNVTFRCDPISEHNRLYWYRQTLGQGPEFLTYFQNEAQLEKSRLLSDRFSAERPKGSFSTLEIQRTEQGDSAMYLCASSQPTGGLSYGYTFGSGTRLTVV.